The TCR beta chain under discussion was sequenced for a study of shared clonotypes between healthy human individuals. This clone is a singleton in its sample. The naive CD8 subset, CD45RO-negative cells positively selected for CCR7, excluded terminally differentiated effector memory CD45RA+ cells. The CDR3 runs to 14 residues. In germline, CDR1 is SGHDT, CDR2 YYEEEE. Trimming stripped 5 bases from V and 8 bases from J, with 19 bases between. The protocol was immunoSEQ multiplex PCR, while the TCRdb copy is restricted to in-frame clones and leaves out a portion. This sample yields about 2.1 million clones, of which roughly 93% are seen a single time; approximately 1.7% belongs to the top ten.

This TCR derives from a man between 18 and 35 years old in good health. Some clones in this sample may be carry-over from other donors' samples. V is TRBV5-6 and J is TRBJ1-2, with D tentatively TRBD1 (6 bases). The sequenced material came from naive CD8+ T cells from PBMCs. DNA of the CDR3: TGTGCCAGCAGAGCCGAAACAGGGATGCACGGCTACACCTTC. It is translated as CASRAETGMHGYTF.